These 21 T cell receptor beta chains were all obtained from the same sample, sequenced in a study of OX40 agonist ivuxolimab in advanced cancers. TCRdb's table, derived via immunoSEQ multiplex PCR, lists solely in-frame clones and lacks some. The sample includes tens of thousands of clones, 84% of them seen just once. The sample was CD4+ or CD8+ T cells sorted from blood, taken in a trial of the OX40 agonist ivuxolimab. Receptors originate from an adult with an advanced solid tumor such as melanoma, head and neck, liver or kidney cancer.

The chain carries TRBV4-1 and TRBJ1-3; maybe TRBD1 (5 bases). CDR3 size: 17 residues. Trimming removed 1 base from V and 1 base from J, with 14 bases in between. Germline CDR1 and CDR2: MGHRA and YSYEKL. The CDR3 nucleotides are TGCGCCAGCAGCCAAGTGACAGCTCTTTTTTCTGGAAACACCATATATTTT. Protein product: CASSQVTALFSGNTIYF.

J is TRBJ2-5 and V is TRBV18; perhaps TRBD1 as D (5 bases). The CDR3 length is 12 residues. Germline CDR1 KGHSH, CDR2 LQKENI. V lost 6 bases and J 5 bases, leaving 10 bases between the germline ends. The CDR3 is CASSSGIETQYF. In DNA, the CDR3 is TGTGCCAGCTCGTCAGGGATTGAGACCCAGTACTTC.

This clone was observed a single time. The chain carries TRBV10-3 and TRBJ1-2; 9 nucleotides line up with TRBD1. This CDR3 contains 14 residues. The germline CDR1 and CDR2 sequences are ENHRY and SYGVKD. V was clipped by 4 bases and J by 5 bases; unmatched bases: 5. CDR3 region: CAISGGQGIYGYTF. CDR3 DNA: TGTGCCATCAGTGGAGGACAGGGGATTTATGGCTACACCTTC.

V usage is TRBV5-1 and J usage is TRBJ2-7; TRBD1 might be the D (6 bases). Trimming left V 0 bases short and J 7 bases short, with 11 bases between. Germline V gene data show CDR1 as SGHRS and CDR2 as YFSETQ. The length of the CDR3 is 13 residues. The CDR3 DNA is TGCGCCAGCAGCTTGGCCCACAGGGAGGAGCAGTACTTC. It codes for CASSLAHREEQYF.

Details on this clone: One junction end disagrees with the germline gene, perhaps due to a read error. The J gene is TRBJ2-7, the V gene TRBV5-4, with TRBD2 matching 9 bases. Germline V gives CDR1 SGHNT, CDR2 YYREEE (reference sequence). CDR3 length: 13 amino acids. Here the CDR3 reads CASSWGGVAGASF. The CDR3 DNA reads as TGTGCCAGCAGCTGGGGTGGCGTAGCGGGGGCGAGCTTC.

The chain carries TRBV10-3 and TRBJ1-5, with 8 bases identical to TRBD1. Trimming took 3 bases from V and 3 from J; bases not matched to a gene: 4. This CDR3 is built from 15 residues. Germline CDR1 reads ENHRY; CDR2 reads SYGVKD. The CDR3 loop is CAISEGQGTNQPQHF. The CDR3 nucleotides read TGTGCCATCAGTGAAGGACAGGGTACCAATCAGCCCCAGCATTTT.

This sequence joins TRBV6-1 and TRBJ1-3; TRBD1 agrees at 8 bases. The junction had 8 bases not matched to a gene; V was cut back by 4 bases and J by 0 bases. The CDR3 totals 17 residues. From germline, CDR1 is MNHNS and CDR2 SASEGT. The CDR3 region has the DNA TGTGCCAGCAGTGTAATTGGGACAGGTTCCTCTGGAAACACCATATATTTT. Its translation is CASSVIGTGSSGNTIYF.

This chain joins TRBV2 and TRBJ1-4; D is ambiguous. The CDR3 consists of 11 residues. Looked up from germline, CDR1 is SNHLY and CDR2 is FYNNEI. The V end lost 11 bases, the J end lost 8 bases, and 12 bases lay between the germline ends. CDR3: CAFSTIEKLFF. DNA of the CDR3: TGTGCCTTTTCAACCATCGAAAAACTGTTTTTT.

This chain joins TRBV5-4 and TRBJ2-2, with TRBD2 identical over 7 bases. The V and J ends lost 1 base and 2 bases, in that order; junction bases with no gene match: 2. The CDR3 runs 15 residues. CDR1 is SGHNT and CDR2 is YYREEE in the germline V gene (reference sequence). The CDR3 DNA sequence: TGTGCCAGCAGCTTGCCTAGCGGTAACACCGGGGAGCTGTTTTTT. Amino acid sequence: CASSLPSGNTGELFF.

The CDR3 nucleotides are TGTGCCAGCAGCTCTATGCGGACCTCCTTCGGCTATGGCTACACCTTC. Translation gives CASSSMRTSFGYGYTF. This chain connects TRBV5-5 to TRBJ1-2, with D unresolved. Germline CDR1 reads SGHKS; CDR2 reads YYEKEE (reference sequence). The V end was cut by 3 bases, the J end by 4 bases, with 19 bases between. CDR3 size: 16 residues.

This chain uses TRBV5-1 with TRBJ1-2; D uncertain. Trimming cost V 2 bases and J 1 base, with 15 bases left between them. Germline V gene data show CDR1 as SGHRS and CDR2 as YFSETQ. The CDR3 consists of 16 residues. CDR3 protein: CASSLGRSPLNYGYTF. DNA of the CDR3: TGCGCCAGCAGCTTAGGGCGGTCCCCCCTTAACTATGGCTACACCTTC.

The chain uses TRBV6-5 and TRBJ2-3; TRBD2 agrees at 14 bases. CDR1 is MNHEY and CDR2 is SVGAGI in the germline V gene. The trim removed 7 bases at V and 2 bases at J, leaving 2 bases unmatched. The CDR3 loop spans 15 amino acids. DNA of the CDR3: TGTGCCAGCACGGGACTAGCGGGGGACACAGATACGCAGTATTTT. This encodes CASTGLAGDTDTQYF.

The chain is built from TRBV9 and TRBJ2-1; TRBD2 agrees at 9 bases. This CDR3 region has 15 residues. J was trimmed by 6 bases and V by 0 bases; bases with no gene match: 4. The germline gives CDR1 SGDLS, CDR2 YYNGEE. In DNA, the CDR3 is TGTGCCAGCAGCGTAGGCGGGAGGGGGGGCAATGAGCAGTTCTTC. This codes for CASSVGGRGGNEQFF.

V usage is TRBV27 and J usage is TRBJ1-2; 7 bases line up with TRBD1. V shed 3 bases and J 8 bases; nucleotides not matched to a gene: 9. The CDR3 totals 14 residues. CDR1 is MNHEY, CDR2 SMNVEV, per germline (reference sequence). Here the CDR3 reads CASSFRDRTGGYTF. The CDR3 coding sequence is TGTGCCAGCAGTTTCCGGGACAGAACGGGAGGCTACACCTTC.

The genes are TRBV19 and TRBJ2-7; D is possibly TRBD1 or TRBD2 (5 bases each). The V gene lost 0 bases and the J gene lost 3 bases, with 12 bases spanning the gap. In germline, CDR1 is LNHDA, CDR2 SQIVND (reference sequence). This CDR3 region has 15 residues. The chain's CDR3 is CASSIEGEGCYEQYF. The CDR3 DNA sequence: TGTGCCAGTAGTATAGAAGGAGAGGGGTGCTACGAGCAGTACTTC.

V and J are TRBV19 and TRBJ1-6, with no clear D. CDR1 LNHDA and CDR2 SQIVND come from the germline V gene (reference sequence). Trimming left V 1 base short and J 4 bases short, with 14 bases between. This CDR3 comprises 17 residues. CDR3 coding DNA: TGTGCCAGTAGTATAGCTGCCAACCCCTATTATAATTCACCCCTCCACTTT. Protein product: CASSIAANPYYNSPLHF.

The table lists this clone with a count of one. The chain has TRBV2 and TRBJ1-1, with D possibly matching TRBD1 (6 bases). There are 14 residues in the CDR3. Germline values: CDR1 SNHLY, CDR2 FYNNEI. V lost 6 bases and J lost 0, with 11 bases in between. CDR3 amino acids: CASRDSGLNTEAFF. In nucleotides, the CDR3 is TGTGCCAGCAGGGACAGTGGGTTGAACACTGAAGCTTTCTTT. Variable domain in full (rest from reference TRBV2 and TRBJ1-1): EPEVTQTPSHQVTQMGQEVILRCVPISNHLYFYWYRQILGQKVEFLVSFYNNEISEKSEIFDDQFSVERPDGSNFTLKIRSTKLEDSAMYFCASRDSGLNTEAFFGQGTRLTVV.

The rearrangement links TRBV11-3 to TRBJ2-2; 9 positions agree with TRBD1. The germline gives CDR1 SGHNT, CDR2 YENEEA. This CDR3 is built from 18 residues. J was trimmed by 1 base and V by 4 bases; bases with no gene match: 10. The CDR3: CASSSGQGFSGNTGELFF. CDR3 DNA: TGTGCCAGCAGCTCAGGACAGGGGTTTTCTGGGAACACCGGGGAGCTGTTTTTT.

V gene TRBV11-2 combines with J gene TRBJ1-1, with TRBD1 matching over 7 bases. With V trimmed by 6 bases and J by 1 base, 8 bases remained unmatched. The CDR3 covers 15 residues. Germline V gene data show CDR1 as SGHAT and CDR2 as FQNNGV. CDR3 residues: CASSIRQGGNTEAFF. The CDR3 DNA is TGTGCCAGCAGTATTCGACAGGGAGGGAACACTGAAGCTTTCTTT. Using reference TRBV11-2 and TRBJ1-1 for the parts outside the CDR3, the full variable domain is EAGVAQSPRYKIIEKRQSVAFWCNPISGHATLYWYQQILGQGPKLLIQFQNNGVVDDSQLPKDRFSAERLKGVDSTLKIQPAKLEDSAVYLCASSIRQGGNTEAFFGQGTRLTVV.

V and J are TRBV5-1 and TRBJ2-3; no reliable D call. Trimming took off 1 base at V and 2 bases at J, with 5 bases between the two ends. There are 13 residues in the CDR3. Germline loops: CDR1 SGHRS, CDR2 YFSETQ. CDR3: CASSLLYTDTQYF. The CDR3 nucleotides are TGCGCCAGCAGCTTGCTATACACAGATACGCAGTATTTT.

V is TRBV27 and J is TRBJ2-7, with D tentatively TRBD2 (5 bases). The CDR3 has 14 amino acids. The germline V gene has CDR1 MNHEY and CDR2 SMNVEV (reference sequence). V gave up 3 bases and J gave up 5 bases, with 14 bases separating them. The CDR3 spells CASSLREFPHEQYF. The CDR3 nucleotides read TGTGCCAGCAGTTTGAGGGAGTTTCCCCACGAGCAGTACTTC.